Included here is one T cell receptor (beta chain) sequence, with context. Its antigen is unidentified. These data are taken from a study of OX40 agonist ivuxolimab in advanced cancers. CDR1 is LNHDA, CDR2 SQIVND, per germline (reference sequence). The V gene lost 0 bases and the J gene lost 3 bases, with 9 bases spanning the gap. This CDR3 has 15 residues. General study points: Expanded clones tended on average to be more numerous among CD8+ T cells than CD4+.

Sequencing used immunoSEQ multiplex PCR; TCRdb keeps in-frame clones, though not all of them. Here the sample spans approximately 35,000 clones, about 80% being singletons. The source of this sequence is an adult with an advanced solid tumor such as melanoma, head and neck, liver or kidney cancer. V and J are TRBV19 and TRBJ2-1; no reliable D call. This material consisted of CD4+ or CD8+ T cells sorted from blood, taken in a trial of the OX40 agonist ivuxolimab. The CDR3 region is CASSIDRSSYNEQFF. The DNA of the CDR3 is TGTGCCAGTAGTATAGATCGGAGCAGCTACAATGAGCAGTTCTTC.